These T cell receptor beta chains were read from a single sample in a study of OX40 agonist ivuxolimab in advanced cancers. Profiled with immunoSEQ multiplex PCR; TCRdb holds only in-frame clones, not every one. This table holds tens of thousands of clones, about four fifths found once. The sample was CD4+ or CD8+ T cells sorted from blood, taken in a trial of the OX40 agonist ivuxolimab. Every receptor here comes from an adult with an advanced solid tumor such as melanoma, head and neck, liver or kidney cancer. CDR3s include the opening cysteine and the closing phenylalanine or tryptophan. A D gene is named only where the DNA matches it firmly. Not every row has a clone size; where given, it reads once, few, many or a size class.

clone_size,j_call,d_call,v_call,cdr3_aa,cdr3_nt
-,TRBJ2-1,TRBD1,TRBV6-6,CASSSDRGRTYNEQFF,TGTGCCAGCAGTTCCGACAGGGGACGGACCTACAATGAGCAGTTCTTC
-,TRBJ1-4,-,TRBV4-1,CASSQIPLGGEKLFF,TGCGCCAGCAGCCAAATCCCTCTTGGGGGTGAAAAACTGTTTTTT
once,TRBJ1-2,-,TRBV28,CASSSYPSPLTF,TGTGCCAGCAGTTCCTACCCATCGCCCCTCACCTTC
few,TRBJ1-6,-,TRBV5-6,CASSQERSDSPLHF,TGTGCCAGCAGCCAAGAGAGATCTGATTCACCCCTCCACTTT
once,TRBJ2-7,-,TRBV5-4,CASSLVNSGSEQYF,TGTGCCAGCAGCTTGGTCAACAGTGGAAGCGAGCAGTACTTC
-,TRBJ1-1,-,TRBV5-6,CASSLYKATEAFF,TGTGCCAGCAGCTTGTATAAGGCGACTGAAGCTTTCTTT
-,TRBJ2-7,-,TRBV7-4,CASSLINGYEQYF,TGTGCCAGCAGCTTAATAAACGGCTACGAGCAGTACTTC
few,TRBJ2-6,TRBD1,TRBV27,CASSQTGFGGANVLTF,TGTGCCAGCAGTCAGACAGGGTTCGGGGGGGCCAACGTCCTGACTTTC
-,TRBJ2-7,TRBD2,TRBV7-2,CASSPLTSGKGDEQYF,TGTGCCAGCAGCCCCCTGACTAGCGGGAAAGGGGACGAGCAGTACTTC
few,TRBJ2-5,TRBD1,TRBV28,CASSSSDRGRKTQYF,TGTGCCAGCAGTAGCTCGGACAGGGGAAGAAAGACCCAGTACTTC
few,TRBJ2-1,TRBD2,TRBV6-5,CATREGRHEQFF,TGTGCCACTAGGGAGGGAAGGCATGAGCAGTTCTTC
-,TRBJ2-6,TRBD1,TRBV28,CASSFPGQLDSGANVLTF,TGTGCCAGCAGTTTCCCGGGACAGCTAGACTCTGGGGCCAACGTCCTGACTTTC
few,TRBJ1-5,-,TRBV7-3,CASSLMGGGNQPQHF,TGTGCCAGCAGCTTAATGGGCGGGGGCAATCAGCCCCAGCATTTT
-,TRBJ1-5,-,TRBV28,CASSGATYQPQHF,TGTGCCTCCTCTGGGGCTACTTATCAGCCCCAGCATTTT
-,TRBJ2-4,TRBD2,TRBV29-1,CSVEVRTSTGIQYF,TGCAGCGTTGAAGTCCGGACTAGTACGGGCATTCAGTACTTC
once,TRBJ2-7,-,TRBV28,CASLDAGASTYEQYF,TGTGCCAGTTTGGATGCAGGGGCTTCCACCTACGAGCAGTACTTC
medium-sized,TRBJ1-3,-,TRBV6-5,CASSRLDSSGNTIYF,TGTGCCAGCAGTCGTCTTGATAGCTCTGGAAACACCATATATTTT
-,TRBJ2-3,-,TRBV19,CASSIPRASGTDTQYF,TGTGCCAGTAGTATTCCCAGGGCCTCGGGCACAGATACGCAGTATTTT
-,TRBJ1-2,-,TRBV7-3,CASSLSRDYGYTF,TGTGCCAGCAGCTTATCTAGGGACTATGGCTACACCTTC
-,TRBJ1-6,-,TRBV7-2,CASSVYNWGNSPLHF,TGTGCCAGCAGCGTCTATAATTGGGGTAATTCACCCCTCCACTTT
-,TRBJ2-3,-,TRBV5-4,CASSSPRGDTQYF,TGTGCCAGCAGCTCCCCTAGGGGAGATACGCAGTATTTT
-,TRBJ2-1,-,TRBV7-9,CASSLTLNEQFF,TGTGCCAGCAGCTTAACCTTGAATGAGCAGTTCTTC
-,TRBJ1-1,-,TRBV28,CASSLFWQGDTEAFF,TGTGCCAGCAGTTTGTTCTGGCAGGGCGACACTGAAGCTTTCTTT
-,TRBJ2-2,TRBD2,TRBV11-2,CASSWTSGGANTGELFF,TGTGCCAGCAGCTGGACTAGCGGGGGGGCGAACACCGGGGAGCTGTTTTTT
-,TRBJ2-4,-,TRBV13,CASSKQVTKNIQYF,TGTGCCAGCAGCAAACAGGTTACCAAAAACATTCAGTACTTC
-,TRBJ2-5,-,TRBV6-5,CASRGPGWETQYF,TGTGCCAGCAGAGGCCCCGGTTGGGAGACCCAGTACTTC